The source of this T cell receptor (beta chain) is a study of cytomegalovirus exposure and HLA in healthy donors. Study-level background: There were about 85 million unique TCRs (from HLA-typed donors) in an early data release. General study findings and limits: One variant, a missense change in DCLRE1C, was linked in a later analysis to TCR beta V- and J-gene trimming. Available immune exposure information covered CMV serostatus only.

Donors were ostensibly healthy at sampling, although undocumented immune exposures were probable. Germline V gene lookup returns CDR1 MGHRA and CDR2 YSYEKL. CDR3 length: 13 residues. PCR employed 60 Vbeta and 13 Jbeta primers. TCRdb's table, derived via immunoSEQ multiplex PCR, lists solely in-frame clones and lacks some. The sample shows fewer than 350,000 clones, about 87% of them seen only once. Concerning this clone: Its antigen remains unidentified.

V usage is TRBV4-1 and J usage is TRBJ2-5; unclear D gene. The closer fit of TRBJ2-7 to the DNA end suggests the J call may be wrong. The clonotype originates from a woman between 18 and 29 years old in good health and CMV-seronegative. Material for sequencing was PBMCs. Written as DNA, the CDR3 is TGCGCCAGCAGCCTCCAAGAATTCTACGAGCAGTACTTC. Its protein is CASSLQEFYEQYF.